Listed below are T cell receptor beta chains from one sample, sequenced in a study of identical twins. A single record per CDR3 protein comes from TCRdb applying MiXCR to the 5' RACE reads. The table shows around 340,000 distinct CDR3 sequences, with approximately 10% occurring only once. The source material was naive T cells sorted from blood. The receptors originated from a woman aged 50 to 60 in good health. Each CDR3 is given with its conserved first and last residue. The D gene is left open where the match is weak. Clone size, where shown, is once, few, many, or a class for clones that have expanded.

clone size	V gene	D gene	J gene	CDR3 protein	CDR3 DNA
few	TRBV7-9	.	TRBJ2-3	CATPGRESTDTQYF	TGTGCCACCCCCGGGCGGGAATCCACAGATACGCAGTATTTT
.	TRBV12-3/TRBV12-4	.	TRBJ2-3	CATWEQISTDTQYF	TGTGCCACTTGGGAACAGATTAGCACAGATACGCAGTATTTT
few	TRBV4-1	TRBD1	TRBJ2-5	CASSQARTGGAKTQYF	TGCGCCAGCAGCCAAGCGAGGACAGGGGGCGCCAAGACCCAGTACTTC
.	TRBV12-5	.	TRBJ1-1	CASGGPVNTEAFF	TGTGCTAGTGGAGGACCGGTGAACACTGAAGCTTTCTTT
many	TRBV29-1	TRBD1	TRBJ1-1	CSGKTGGSNTEAFF	TGCAGCGGTAAAACAGGGGGCTCGAACACTGAAGCTTTCTTT
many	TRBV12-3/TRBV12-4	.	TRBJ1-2	CASSPGGAFYGYTF	TGTGCCAGCAGTCCCGGGGGGGCTTTCTATGGCTACACCTTC
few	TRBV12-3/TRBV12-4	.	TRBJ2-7	CATRNGGAYEQYF	TGTGCCACCAGAAACGGTGGGGCCTACGAGCAGTACTTC
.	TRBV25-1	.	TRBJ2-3	CASSEGNTQYF	TGTGCCAGCAGTGAGGGTAATACGCAGTATTTT
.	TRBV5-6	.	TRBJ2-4	CASSPLTGAKNIQYF	TGTGCCAGCAGCCCCCTAACGGGGGCCAAAAACATTCAGTACTTC
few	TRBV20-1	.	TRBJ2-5	CSARDRVRETQYF	TGCAGTGCTAGAGATAGGGTGAGAGAGACCCAGTACTTC
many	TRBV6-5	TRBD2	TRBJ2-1	CASSSGGYQNNEQFF	TGTGCCAGCAGTTCGGGAGGATACCAAAACAATGAGCAGTTCTTC
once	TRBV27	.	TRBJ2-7	CASSPELGGTYEQYF	TGTGCCAGCAGTCCCGAACTAGGGGGGACTTACGAGCAGTACTTC
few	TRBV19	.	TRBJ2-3	CASSIARGDPHAF	TGTGCCAGTAGTATAGCTCGGGGCGATCCTCACGCGTTT
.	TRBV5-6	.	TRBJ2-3	CASRMSITVTDTQYF	TGTGCCAGCAGGATGAGCATAACGGTGACGGATACGCAGTATTTT
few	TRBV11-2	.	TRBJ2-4	CASSRGFGLAKNIQYF	TGTGCCAGCAGCCGGGGTTTTGGACTAGCCAAAAACATTCAGTACTTC
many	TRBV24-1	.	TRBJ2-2	CATSVTGELFF	TGTGCCACCAGTGTTACCGGGGAGCTGTTTTTT
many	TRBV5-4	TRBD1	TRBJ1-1	CASSLGTGLTVLEAFF	TGTGCCAGCAGCTTAGGGACAGGGCTTACGGTGCTTGAAGCTTTCTTT
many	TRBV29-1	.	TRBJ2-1	CSVEIWGTTYNEQFF	TGCAGCGTTGAAATATGGGGGACCACCTACAATGAGCAGTTCTTC
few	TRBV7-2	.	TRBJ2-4	CASSPQWVAGNIQYF	TGTGCCAGCAGCCCACAGTGGGTAGCCGGAAACATTCAGTACTTC
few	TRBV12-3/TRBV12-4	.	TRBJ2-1	CASTPVGSLGSGQFF	TGTGCCAGCACCCCGGTGGGGTCACTCGGAAGTGGGCAGTTCTTC
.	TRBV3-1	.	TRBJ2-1	CASSWRVAVYNEQFF	TGTGCCAGCAGCTGGAGGGTAGCGGTCTACAATGAGCAGTTCTTC
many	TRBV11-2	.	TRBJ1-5	CASSTQRSNQPQHF	TGTGCCAGCAGCACACAGAGAAGCAATCAGCCCCAGCATTTT
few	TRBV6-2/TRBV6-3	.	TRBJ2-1	CASRPRGTRSYNEQFF	TGTGCCAGCAGGCCCCGGGGGACCCGGTCCTACAATGAGCAGTTCTTC
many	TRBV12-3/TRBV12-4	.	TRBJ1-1	CASSPLRVTEAFF	TGTGCCAGCAGTCCCCTCAGGGTTACTGAAGCTTTCTTT
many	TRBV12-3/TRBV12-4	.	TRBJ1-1	CASSLQGYTEAFF	TGTGCCAGCAGTTTACAGGGGTACACTGAAGCTTTCTTT
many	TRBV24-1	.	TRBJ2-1	CATSDLRGSYNEQFF	TGTGCCACCAGTGATTTGCGGGGTTCCTACAATGAGCAGTTCTTC
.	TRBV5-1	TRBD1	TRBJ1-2	CASQRDSANYGYTF	TGCGCCAGCCAACGGGACAGCGCTAACTATGGCTACACCTTC
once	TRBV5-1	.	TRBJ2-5	CASSSAGGRGPETQYF	TGCGCCAGCAGCTCAGCCGGGGGGCGAGGCCCTGAGACCCAGTACTTC
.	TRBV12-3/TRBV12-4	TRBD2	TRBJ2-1	CASSPVSPGTSGRAFTNEQFF	TGTGCCAGCAGCCCCGTATCTCCCGGGACTAGCGGGAGGGCCTTCACCAATGAGCAGTTCTTC
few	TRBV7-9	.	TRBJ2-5	CASSAGSRVGETQYF	TGTGCCAGCAGCGCGGGGAGCCGGGTGGGAGAGACCCAGTACTTC
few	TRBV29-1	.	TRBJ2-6	CSVDGGQTGANVLTF	TGCAGCGTTGATGGAGGGCAGACAGGGGCCAACGTCCTGACTTTC
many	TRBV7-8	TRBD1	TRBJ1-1	CASSLRLTGANTEAFF	TGTGCCAGCAGCTTACGCTTGACAGGGGCGAACACTGAAGCTTTCTTT
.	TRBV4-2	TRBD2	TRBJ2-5	CASSPGRASGTQETQYF	TGTGCCAGCAGCCCTGGAAGGGCCAGCGGGACCCAAGAGACCCAGTACTTC
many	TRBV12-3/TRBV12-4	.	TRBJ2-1	CASSLGGWTEQFF	TGTGCCAGCAGTTTAGGGGGGTGGACGGAGCAGTTCTTC
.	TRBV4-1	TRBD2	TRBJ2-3	CASSHMGLASTDTQYF	TGCGCCAGCAGCCATATGGGACTAGCGAGCACAGATACGCAGTATTTT
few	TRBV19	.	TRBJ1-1	CASNQGSGTEAFF	TGTGCCAGTAACCAGGGAAGTGGCACTGAAGCTTTCTTT
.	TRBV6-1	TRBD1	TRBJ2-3	CASSEQGTGADTQYF	TGTGCCAGCAGTGAGCAGGGGACAGGGGCTGATACGCAGTATTTT
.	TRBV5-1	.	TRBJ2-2	CASRVQGTGELFF	TGCGCCAGCAGGGTTCAGGGCACCGGGGAGCTGTTTTTT
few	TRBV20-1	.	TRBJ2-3	CSASELRADTQYF	TGCAGTGCCTCGGAGCTCCGCGCAGATACGCAGTATTTT
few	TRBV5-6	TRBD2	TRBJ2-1	CASSLSQRGLYNEQFF	TGTGCCAGCAGCTTGTCTCAGCGGGGGCTCTACAATGAGCAGTTCTTC
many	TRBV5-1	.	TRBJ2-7	CASSSLPGREQYF	TGCGCCAGCAGCTCACTACCGGGCCGAGAGCAGTACTTC
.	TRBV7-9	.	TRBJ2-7	CASLGSYEKYF	TGTGCCAGCCTGGGCTCCTACGAGAAGTACTTC
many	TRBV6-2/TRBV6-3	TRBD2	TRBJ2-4	CASSYASGNIQYF	TGTGCCAGCAGTTACGCTAGCGGCAACATTCAGTACTTC
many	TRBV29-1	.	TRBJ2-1	CSVDGTPRRHEQFF	TGCAGCGTTGACGGTACGCCGAGGAGACATGAGCAGTTCTTC
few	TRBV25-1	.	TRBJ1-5	CATGMGNQPQHF	TGTGCCACAGGGATGGGCAATCAGCCCCAGCATTTT
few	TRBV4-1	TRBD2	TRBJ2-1	CASSSRLAGINNEQFF	TGCGCCAGCAGCTCCCGACTAGCGGGCATCAACAATGAGCAGTTCTTC
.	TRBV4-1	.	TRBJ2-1	CASSQETGPVSNEQFF	TGCGCCAGCAGCCAAGAGACGGGACCAGTCTCCAATGAGCAGTTCTTC
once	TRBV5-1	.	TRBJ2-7	CASSLSPLATYEQYF	TGCGCCAGCAGCTTGTCGCCCTTAGCCACCTACGAGCAGTACTTC
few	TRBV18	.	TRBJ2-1	CASSPGSGEQFF	TGTGCCAGCTCACCAGGGTCGGGTGAGCAGTTCTTC
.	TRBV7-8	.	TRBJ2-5	CASKGVGETQYF	TGTGCCAGCAAGGGCGTGGGGGAGACCCAGTACTTC
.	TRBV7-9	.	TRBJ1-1	CASSLETSSGGNTEAFF	TGTGCCAGCAGCTTAGAGACATCATCAGGAGGGAACACTGAAGCTTTCTTT
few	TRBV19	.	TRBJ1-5	CARVWARTNEGNQPQHF	TGTGCCAGAGTGTGGGCAAGGACTAACGAAGGCAATCAGCCCCAGCATTTT
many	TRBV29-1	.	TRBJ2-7	CSVGGGIYEQYF	TGCAGCGTTGGGGGCGGGATCTACGAGCAGTACTTC
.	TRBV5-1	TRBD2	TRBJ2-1	CASSKLAAGGPSYNEQFF	TGCGCCAGCAGCAAGCTAGCAGCGGGAGGGCCGTCCTACAATGAGCAGTTCTTC
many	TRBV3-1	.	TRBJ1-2	CASSLLADGYTF	TGTGCCAGCAGCCTCTTGGCGGATGGCTACACCTTC
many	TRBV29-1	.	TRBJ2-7	CSVVAKSYEQYF	TGCAGCGTTGTGGCCAAGTCCTACGAGCAGTACTTC
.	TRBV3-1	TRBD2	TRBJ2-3	CASSQGREGSGTQYF	TGTGCCAGCAGCCAGGGGCGGGAGGGCTCGGGTACGCAGTATTTT
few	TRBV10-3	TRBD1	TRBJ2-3	CAISPIGTGRPLTDTQYF	TGTGCCATCAGTCCTATTGGGACAGGGAGGCCCCTCACAGATACGCAGTATTTT
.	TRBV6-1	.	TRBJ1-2	CASSEARGGYGYTF	TGTGCCAGCAGTGAAGCGAGAGGGGGCTATGGCTACACCTTC
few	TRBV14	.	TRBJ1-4	CASSPDGAISEKLFF	TGTGCCAGCAGCCCTGATGGGGCGATTAGTGAAAAACTGTTTTTT